This T cell receptor beta chain is from a study of early T cells in non-severe SARS-CoV-2 infection. Points from the study as a whole: Matching results from VDJdb favored anti-spike CD8 responses, leaving private and CD4 specificities undetected.

TCRdb reprocessed the 5' RACE reads via MiXCR and lists one record per CDR3 protein. The table lists approximately 71,000 distinct CDR3 sequences, around 12% of them singletons, with around 2.8% in the top ten. Trimming took off 4 bases at V and 2 bases at J, with 15 bases between the two ends. Germline CDR1 LGHDT, CDR2 YNNKEL (reference sequence). The length of the CDR3 is 16 residues. This clonotype was detected a few times. The target antigen is unknown. The sequencing used whole blood, collected at baseline. The origin of this receptor is an adult who was a healthcare worker with PCR-confirmed SARS-CoV-2 infection or an uninfected control (not recorded which). This chain links TRBV3-1 with TRBJ1-3; a possible D gene is TRBD1 (6 bases). The CDR3 coding sequence is TGTGCCAGCAGCCCGAACCCCAACAGGGCTGGAAACACCATATATTTT. Translation: CASSPNPNRAGNTIYF.